These 25 T cell receptor beta chains share one sample of origin, sequenced in a study of PD-1 blockade in classical Hodgkin lymphoma (dated by TCRdb to 2020 to 2021). This sample's time point label indicates: cycle 4 day 1 (C4D1), after more than five weeks of nivolumab. All trial patients had relapsed after autologous stem cell transplantation, with cohorts A, B and C differing in prior brentuximab vedotin exposure. A Miltenyi CD4+ T cell isolation kit was used for magnetic negative selection to purify CD4+ T cells from thawed PBMCs. Receptor amplification or capture employed the immunoSEQ multiplex PCR assay. The table was pulled from immuneACCESS by TCRdb, which kept in-frame rearrangements only. Such tables lose some clones; where checked, under half of the loss comes from unresolved V genes, and the rest has no known cause. For this sample there are about 22,000 clones; 70% to 80% appear just once. The top ten constitute roughly 1.2% of the sample.

The sample consisted of CD4+ T cells from blood, taken before the fourth cycle of nivolumab. Receptors originate from a human donor with classical Hodgkin lymphoma.

The chain carries TRBV19 and TRBJ1-3; 7 bases are a match to TRBD1. Germline V gives CDR1 LNHDA, CDR2 SQIVND (reference sequence). The CDR3 spans 13 residues. Trimming cost V 7 bases and J 4 bases; bases outside gene matches: 4. The CDR3 nucleotides are TGTGCCAGTAACGACAGGGCCGGAAACACCATATATTTT. This translates into CASNDRAGNTIYF.

V and J are TRBV5-4 and TRBJ2-7; 9 nucleotides align to TRBD1. The germline gives CDR1 SGHNT, CDR2 YYREEE (reference sequence). With V trimmed by 4 bases and J by 1 base, 9 bases remained unmatched. The CDR3 runs 16 residues. CDR3 DNA sequence: TGTGCCAGCAGCAGAAGGACGGGACAGGGTTCCTACGAGCAGTACTTC. As protein: CASSRRTGQGSYEQYF.

The V call is TRBV30, the J call TRBJ2-2, with D unresolved. This CDR3 comprises 15 residues. Between the trimmed V and J ends, which lost 0 bases and 0 bases, there was a span of 8 bases. Germline V gene data show CDR1 as GTSNPN and CDR2 as SVGIG (reference sequence). CDR3 sequence: CAWSVHLANTGELFF. Here the CDR3 DNA reads TGTGCCTGGAGTGTGCACCTTGCGAACACCGGGGAGCTGTTTTTT.

The J gene is TRBJ2-7, the V gene TRBV19; D is undetermined. The CDR3 has 16 amino acids. V lost 0 bases, J lost 0 bases, and 12 bases lay in between. CDR1 is LNHDA and CDR2 is SQIVND in the germline V gene (reference sequence). CDR3 in DNA: TGTGCCAGTAGTATAGATTGGGCTTCGGGCTCCTACGAGCAGTACTTC. Its protein is CASSIDWASGSYEQYF. Filled out from reference TRBV19 and TRBJ2-7, the complete variable domain reads DGGITQSPKYLFRKEGQNVTLSCEQNLNHDAMYWYRQDPGQGLRLIYYSQIVNDFQKGDIAEGYSVSREKKESFPLTVTSAQKNPTAFYLCASSIDWASGSYEQYFGPGTRLTVT.

The rearrangement uses TRBV7-3 and TRBJ2-3, with a weak D call TRBD1 (6 bases). The CDR3 extends over 16 amino acids. Per germline, CDR1 SGHTA and CDR2 FQGTGA. The V gene lost 2 bases and the J gene lost 1 base, with 13 bases spanning the gap. The CDR3: CASSLEGRGGTDTQYF. For the CDR3, the DNA is TGTGCCAGCAGCTTAGAGGGCAGGGGAGGCACAGATACGCAGTATTTT.

The gene calls are TRBV19 and TRBJ2-1; the D gene is possibly TRBD2 (6 bases). The germline gives CDR1 LNHDA, CDR2 SQIVND (reference sequence). The V gene lost 4 bases and the J gene lost 6 bases, with 13 bases spanning the gap. There are 14 residues in the CDR3. DNA for the CDR3: TGTGCCAGTAGTAGGAGCGGGCGCCCCAATGAGCAGTTCTTC. Its translation is CASSRSGRPNEQFF.

The chain couples TRBV9 to TRBJ2-7, with D perhaps TRBD1 (6 bases). The V end was cut by 5 bases, the J end by 6 bases, with 15 bases between. In germline, CDR1 is SGDLS, CDR2 YYNGEE. The length of the CDR3 is 13 residues. The CDR3 DNA reads TGTGCCAGCAGTCCGGCCGGGACAAGCGAGCAGTACTTC. This codes for CASSPAGTSEQYF.

This clone was detected once. The J gene is TRBJ2-7, the V gene TRBV5-1; D may be TRBD1 (6 bases). Germline assignment: CDR1 SGHRS and CDR2 YFSETQ. V was cut by 0 bases and J by 3 bases, with 16 bases left in between. CDR3 length equals 16 residues. CDR3 DNA: TGCGCCAGCAGCTTGGGGAGGACAGCCCCTAGCTACGAGCAGTACTTC. This sequence encodes CASSLGRTAPSYEQYF.

This clone was detected a few times. V gene TRBV5-5 combines with J gene TRBJ2-7; D unclear. The ends were cut back, 5 bases at V and 5 bases at J, with 11 bases in the middle. The CDR3 contains 12 residues. Germline values: CDR1 SGHKS, CDR2 YYEKEE (reference sequence). The CDR3 is CASRTTLDEQYF. Here the CDR3 DNA reads TGTGCCAGCAGGACAACCCTAGACGAGCAGTACTTC.

This CDR3 reads CASSPRTSGGMGLFF. Written as DNA, the CDR3 is TGTGCCAGCAGCCCTCGGACTAGCGGGGGGATGGGGCTGTTTTTT. J is TRBJ2-2 and V is TRBV9, with 14 bases that match TRBD2. Germline trimming cut 4 bases from V and 13 bases from J; bases unmatched to any gene: 9. This CDR3 has 15 amino acids. Germline-derived CDR1 and CDR2 are SGDLS and YYNGEE. The full variable domain, in which reference TRBV9 and TRBJ2-2 provide the parts outside the CDR3, is DSGVTQTPKHLITATGQRVTLRCSPRSGDLSVYWYQQSLDQGLQFLIQYYNGEERAKGNILERFSAQQFPDLHSELNLSSLELGDSALYFCASSPRTSGGMGLFFGEGSRLTVL.

The chain is built from TRBV29-1 and TRBJ2-3; 8 nucleotides agree with TRBD2. Germline trimming cut 5 bases from V and 2 bases from J; bases unmatched to any gene: 6. In germline, CDR1 is SQVTM, CDR2 ANQGSEA. This CDR3 has 14 residues. The CDR3 region is CSVPSGGNTDTQYF. The CDR3 DNA follows: TGCAGCGTTCCCAGCGGGGGCAACACAGATACGCAGTATTTT.

This clone was observed a few times. This chain connects TRBV27 to TRBJ2-7; D remains ambiguous. Germline CDR1 is MNHEY and CDR2 is SMNVEV (reference sequence). This CDR3 is built from 12 residues. The V and J ends lost 8 bases and 4 bases respectively, with 12 bases between them. The DNA of the CDR3 is TGTGCCAGCCGTGGGTTTGAGTACGAGCAGTACTTC. Its protein is CASRGFEYEQYF.

Details on this clone: A much bigger clone sits one base away, suggesting this may be a read error. The chain uses TRBV5-4 and TRBJ2-7, with a possible D match to TRBD1 (5 bases). Between the trimmed V and J ends, which lost 4 bases and 1 base, there was a span of 15 bases. The CDR3 has 15 residues. From germline, CDR1 is SGHNT and CDR2 YYREEE (reference sequence). Here the CDR3 DNA reads TGTGCCAGCAGCCAAGATCAGGGCGGATCCTACGAGCAGTACTTC. It specifies CASSQDQGGSYEQYF.

This clone has just one count. V and J are TRBV14 and TRBJ2-5; TRBD1 might be the D (6 bases). The CDR3 totals 15 residues. Germline values: CDR1 SGHDN, CDR2 FVKESK. V was clipped by 4 bases and J by 5 bases, with 17 bases between them. The DNA of the CDR3 is TGTGCCAGCAGCCGCATGACAGGTCCGTGGGAGACCCAGTACTTC. Encoded protein: CASSRMTGPWETQYF.

This clone was observed once. This chain uses TRBV19 with TRBJ2-3, with 9 nucleotides matching TRBD1. With V trimmed by 3 bases and J by 2 bases, 6 bases remained unmatched. This CDR3 has 16 residues. Germline V gene sequence: CDR1 LNHDA, CDR2 SQIVND (reference sequence). The CDR3 loop is CASSMGTGSFTDTQYF. CDR3 bases: TGTGCCAGTAGTATGGGGACAGGGTCCTTCACAGATACGCAGTATTTT. Full variable domain (remainder filled in from reference TRBV19 and TRBJ2-3): DGGITQSPKYLFRKEGQNVTLSCEQNLNHDAMYWYRQDPGQGLRLIYYSQIVNDFQKGDIAEGYSVSREKKESFPLTVTSAQKNPTAFYLCASSMGTGSFTDTQYFGPGTRLTVL.

The gene calls are TRBV2 and TRBJ2-5; D is tentatively TRBD1 or TRBD2 (5 bases each). With 8 bases removed from V and 5 bases from J, the gap between germline ends came to 15 bases. The length of the CDR3 is 13 residues. The germline gives CDR1 SNHLY, CDR2 FYNNEI. In DNA, the CDR3 is TGTGCCAGCCGGGACGGATGGGCGGAGACCCAGTACTTC. This encodes CASRDGWAETQYF.

The table lists this clone with a few counts. The V call is TRBV30, the J call TRBJ1-2, with 8 positions matching TRBD1. Germline CDR1 and CDR2: GTSNPN and SVGIG (reference sequence). The length of the CDR3 is 13 residues. V lost 7 bases and J lost 5; bases outside the gene matches: 9. The CDR3 DNA follows: TGTGCCTTCCACAGGGGGACGCGGTATGGCTACACCTTC. As protein: CAFHRGTRYGYTF.

V usage is TRBV7-8 and J usage is TRBJ1-3, with D maybe TRBD1 (5 bases). The CDR3 runs 15 residues. CDR1 is SGHVS and CDR2 is FQNEAQ in the germline V gene. Trimming took off 5 bases at V and 4 bases at J, with 15 bases between the two ends. CDR3 protein: CASSAKGRVGNTIYF. The DNA for the CDR3 is TGTGCCAGCAGCGCAAAAGGCAGGGTCGGAAACACCATATATTTT.

V usage is TRBV6-1 and J usage is TRBJ1-3, with 8 bases matching TRBD1. V was pared by 7 bases and J by 4 bases, with 6 bases of the junction left unmatched. The germline gives CDR1 MNHNS, CDR2 SASEGT. This CDR3 spans 14 amino acids. The CDR3 region has the DNA TGTGCCAGCACTTGGACAGGGAGCGGAAACACCATATATTTT. Its protein product is CASTWTGSGNTIYF.

The rearrangement joins TRBV29-1 to TRBJ2-3, with TRBD1 identical over 8 bases. The CDR3 covers 17 residues. The J segment lost 5 bases and the V segment lost 0 bases, leaving 13 bases of the junction unmatched. Germline CDR1 is SQVTM and CDR2 is ANQGSEA. The chain's CDR3 is CSVEEGSRDRFVDTQYF. CDR3 nucleotides: TGCAGCGTTGAAGAAGGGTCCCGGGACAGGTTCGTAGATACGCAGTATTTT.

This clone was counted between two and nine times. The chain carries TRBV4-2 and TRBJ1-1, with D possibly matching TRBD1 (5 bases). Germline CDR1 reads LGHNA; CDR2 reads YNFKEQ. The CDR3 sequence is 17 residues long. Trimming removed 0 bases from V and 3 bases from J, with 17 bases in between. Here the CDR3 DNA reads TGTGCCAGCAGCCAAGATCAACTCAGCGGGGGACACACTGAAGCTTTCTTT. It codes for CASSQDQLSGGHTEAFF.

J is TRBJ1-2 and V is TRBV18; 11 bases match TRBD1. CDR3 length: 16 residues. Germline assignment: CDR1 KGHSH and CDR2 LQKENI. V lost 3 bases, J lost 5 bases, and 8 bases stayed unmatched. CDR3 coding DNA: TGTGCCAGCTCACCCCAGAGGACAGGGGGCGCGTATGGCTACACCTTC. This encodes CASSPQRTGGAYGYTF.

The CDR3 DNA is TGCGCCAGCAGCGTATCCGGGACTAAATTTTACGAGCAGTACTTC. Translation: CASSVSGTKFYEQYF. The chain uses TRBV5-1 and TRBJ2-7; 7 bases align to TRBD2. J was trimmed by 4 bases and V by 4 bases; bases with no gene match: 11. Germline V gene lookup returns CDR1 SGHRS and CDR2 YFSETQ. The CDR3 runs 15 residues.

This chain links TRBV5-6 with TRBJ2-3; D call uncertain. This CDR3 is built from 16 residues. The V gene lost 3 bases and the J gene lost 0 bases, with 14 bases spanning the gap. Germline CDR1 and CDR2: SGHDT and YYEEEE. DNA of the CDR3: TGTGCCAGCAGCTCGGCCACTGGACGGAGCACAGATACGCAGTATTTT. It specifies CASSSATGRSTDTQYF.

The chain has TRBV2 and TRBJ2-2; 7 nucleotides line up with TRBD1. J gave up 4 bases and V 6 bases, and 2 bases lay outside the gene matches. The CDR3 length is 13 residues. Germline CDR1 SNHLY, CDR2 FYNNEI. The chain's CDR3 is CASRGTVTGELFF. CDR3 nucleotides: TGTGCCAGCAGGGGGACAGTCACCGGGGAGCTGTTTTTT. The full variable domain, rest sourced from reference TRBV2 and TRBJ2-2, is EPEVTQTPSHQVTQMGQEVILRCVPISNHLYFYWYRQILGQKVEFLVSFYNNEISEKSEIFDDQFSVERPDGSNFTLKIRSTKLEDSAMYFCASRGTVTGELFFGEGSRLTVL.